The 20 T cell receptor beta chains listed next were all sequenced from one sample in a study of TIL therapy for anti-PD-1-resistant metastatic lung cancer. Noted time point: pre-treatment sample, taken before nivolumab and TIL therapy. This was the immunoSEQ v3 assay. Sequenced by immunoSEQ multiplex PCR; TCRdb stores in-frame clones only, minus some. This repertoire shows 16,000 or so clones, 74% found once; its top ten account for about 34%. The input for sequencing was blood, taken at baseline. Receptors originate from a person between 25 and 79 years old with non-small cell lung cancer.

In its sample, this clone was seen once. V is TRBV4-1 and J is TRBJ2-3; D is possibly TRBD2 (6 bases). This CDR3 spans 14 amino acids. CDR1 and CDR2 (germline): MGHRA, YSYEKL. Trimming stripped 2 bases from V and 2 bases from J, with 8 bases between. The CDR3 DNA reads TGCGCCAGCAGCCAATGGGAGGACACAGATACGCAGTATTTT. Residues: CASSQWEDTDTQYF.

This clone was seen once. This rearrangement joins TRBV4-3 to TRBJ1-4; TRBD1 might be the D (6 bases). CDR3 length equals 15 residues. V dropped 0 bases and J dropped 8 bases, with 13 bases sitting between them. Per germline, CDR1 LGHNA and CDR2 YSLEER. The CDR3 protein is CASSQDWGQQEKLFF. Here the CDR3 DNA reads TGCGCCAGCAGCCAAGATTGGGGACAACAGGAAAAACTGTTTTTT.

This clone was seen a few times. V usage is TRBV6-6 and J usage is TRBJ1-5; 10 nucleotides match TRBD1. The CDR3 spans 16 residues. The ends lost 6 bases at V and 3 bases at J; junction bases unmatched: 8. Germline CDR1 reads MNHNY; CDR2 reads SVGAGI (reference sequence). CDR3 in amino acids: CASRDRQGAVNQPQHF. In nucleotides, the CDR3 is TGTGCCAGCAGAGATCGACAGGGGGCGGTCAATCAGCCCCAGCATTTT.

The chain is built from TRBV7-9 and TRBJ1-1; 7 nucleotides agree with TRBD1. The CDR3 contains 16 residues. Germline loops: CDR1 SEHNR, CDR2 FQNEAQ (reference sequence). The V segment lost 4 bases and the J segment 1 base; nucleotides outside the gene matches: 9. CDR3 amino acids: CASSSHRGWGNTEAFF. The CDR3 coding sequence is TGTGCCAGCAGCTCCCACAGGGGATGGGGGAACACTGAAGCTTTCTTT.

The genes are TRBV19 and TRBJ1-2; D is uncertain. The CDR3 spans 15 residues. Trimming stripped 5 bases from V and 6 bases from J, with 19 bases between. Germline CDR1 and CDR2: LNHDA and SQIVND (reference sequence). The CDR3 region is CASSHGDPRIHGYTF. The CDR3 nucleotides read TGTGCCAGTAGTCATGGGGATCCCCGTATACATGGCTACACCTTC. The full variable domain, its missing parts supplied by reference TRBV19 and TRBJ1-2, is DGGITQSPKYLFRKEGQNVTLSCEQNLNHDAMYWYRQDPGQGLRLIYYSQIVNDFQKGDIAEGYSVSREKKESFPLTVTSAQKNPTAFYLCASSHGDPRIHGYTFGSGTRLTVV.

This clone came up a few times. The chain couples TRBV7-8 to TRBJ2-1, with D unresolved. Trimming cost V 4 bases and J 3 bases, with 16 bases left between them. CDR3 length: 16 residues. The V gene's germline CDR1 is SGHVS and CDR2 FQNEAQ. The CDR3 loop is CASSSFVQKIYNEQFF. The CDR3, as DNA: TGTGCCAGCAGCTCATTTGTCCAAAAAATCTACAATGAGCAGTTCTTC. The full variable domain, in which reference TRBV7-8 and TRBJ2-1 provide the parts outside the CDR3, is GAGVSQSPRYKVAKRGQDVALRCDPISGHVSLFWYQQALGQGPEFLTYFQNEAQLDKSGLPSDRFFAERPEGSVSTLKIQRTQQEDSAVYLCASSSFVQKIYNEQFFGPGTRLTVL.

This rearrangement joins TRBV5-4 to TRBJ2-5, with D uncertain. Looked up from germline, CDR1 is SGHNT and CDR2 is YYREEE (reference sequence). The CDR3 extends over 14 amino acids. V lost 0 bases to trimming and J lost 5 bases, with 11 bases between them. The CDR3 DNA sequence: TGTGCCAGCAGCTTGGATAACCGTCCCGAGACCCAGTACTTC. Protein sequence: CASSLDNRPETQYF.

This clone was observed a few times. The chain is built from TRBV5-6 and TRBJ2-5; maybe TRBD1 (6 bases). Germline CDR1 is SGHDT and CDR2 is YYEEEE. The length of the CDR3 is 14 residues. Trimming stripped 4 bases from V and 2 bases from J, with 12 bases between. In DNA, the CDR3 is TGTGCCAGCAGCCGACAGGAGACTCAAGAGACCCAGTACTTC. Its protein product is CASSRQETQETQYF.

This chain links TRBV21-1 with TRBJ1-6; the table names TRBD1, a call not compared with the DNA. TRBV21-1 constitutes a pseudogene. The CDR3 loop spans 17 amino acids. CDR3 amino acids: CASSKEVWDRVGSPLHF. CDR3 in DNA: TGTGCCAGCAGCAAAGAAGTTTGGGACAGGGTCGGATCACCCCTCCACTTT.

This clone has only a few counts. The gene calls are TRBV19 and TRBJ2-7; 9 bases agree with TRBD1. V shed 3 bases and J 7 bases; nucleotides not matched to a gene: 7. CDR3 size: 14 residues. Germline values: CDR1 LNHDA, CDR2 SQIVND (reference sequence). CDR3 nucleotide sequence: TGTGCCAGTAGTATTAACAGGGGGCAATTGGAGCAGTACTTC. This encodes CASSINRGQLEQYF.

This sequence joins TRBV6-1 and TRBJ1-1; D gene unclear. The CDR3 runs 13 residues. Trimming took 5 bases from V and 2 from J, leaving 9 bases between them. CDR1 is MNHNS, CDR2 SASEGT, per germline. CDR3 sequence: CASSSLDNTEAFF. DNA for the CDR3: TGTGCCAGCAGTTCGCTAGACAACACTGAAGCTTTCTTT.

The chain joins TRBV2 to TRBJ2-5; D call uncertain. The J call may be wrong; the DNA end is better matched by TRBJ2-7. The CDR3 spans 14 residues. Per the germline V gene, CDR1 is SNHLY and CDR2 is FYNNEI. This CDR3 reads CASSDVVRVYEQYF. CDR3 sequence (DNA): TGTGCCAGCAGTGACGTAGTCCGGGTCTACGAGCAGTACTTC.

This sequence joins TRBV6-6 and TRBJ2-5; D gene unclear. Trimming shortened V by 3 bases and J by 5 bases, and 10 bases separated the two germline ends. This CDR3 has 13 amino acids. The germline V gene encodes CDR1 MNHNY and CDR2 SVGAGI (reference sequence). The CDR3 sequence: CASSYGPGETQYF. The CDR3 nucleotides are TGTGCCAGCAGTTATGGGCCCGGGGAGACCCAGTACTTC.

A word on this clone: The junction and the germline gene differ at one end; a read error may be behind it. The CDR3 sequence is CASSLGAGGGRSYNEQFF. CDR3 in DNA: TGTGCCAGCAGCTTAGGGGCGGGCGGCGGCCGTTCCTATAATGAGCAGTTCTTC. The chain combines TRBV7-8 with TRBJ2-1, with a tentative D call TRBD2 (5 bases). Germline V gene data show CDR1 as SGHVS and CDR2 as FQNEAQ. The CDR3 consists of 18 residues.

A few counts support this clone. V gene TRBV27 combines with J gene TRBJ2-7; no clear D gene. V was clipped by 4 bases and J by 0 bases, with 1 base between them. Germline V lookup: CDR1 MNHEY, CDR2 SMNVEV (reference sequence). The length of the CDR3 is 11 residues. For the CDR3, the DNA is TGTGCCAGCAGTTCCTCCTACGAGCAGTACTTC. It encodes CASSSSYEQYF.

The V call is TRBV30, the J call TRBJ2-6, with D unresolved. Deletions cut 2 bases from V and 0 bases from J, with 8 bases between. Germline values: CDR1 GTSNPN, CDR2 SVGIG (reference sequence). CDR3 size: 15 residues. CDR3 sequence reads: CAWSSSSSGANVLTF. In DNA, the CDR3 is TGTGCCTGGAGTTCCAGCAGCTCTGGGGCCAACGTCCTGACTTTC.

This clone is a singleton in its sample. The chain employs TRBV7-8 and TRBJ1-2; D unclear. Germline V CDR1 and CDR2: SGHVS, FQNEAQ. Trimming shortened V by 4 bases and J by 3 bases, and 6 bases separated the two germline ends. The CDR3 sequence is 12 residues long. The CDR3 is CASSYGDYGYTF. The CDR3 coding sequence is TGTGCCAGCAGCTACGGGGACTATGGCTACACCTTC. The complete variable domain, with remaining parts taken from reference TRBV7-8 and TRBJ1-2, reads GAGVSQSPRYKVAKRGQDVALRCDPISGHVSLFWYQQALGQGPEFLTYFQNEAQLDKSGLPSDRFFAERPEGSVSTLKIQRTQQEDSAVYLCASSYGDYGYTFGSGTRLTVV.

This clone turned up a few times. V is TRBV7-6 and J is TRBJ1-2, with D possibly TRBD1 on 6 matching bases. Germline V CDR1 and CDR2: SGHVS, FNYEAQ. The CDR3 has 16 amino acids. V lost 5 bases and J 6 bases, leaving 22 bases between the germline ends. CDR3 loop: CASSPLVRGQMDGYTF. The CDR3 DNA is TGTGCCAGCAGCCCTTTAGTGCGGGGGCAAATGGATGGCTACACCTTC.

This rearrangement joins TRBV19 to TRBJ2-1; 13 bases fit TRBD2. Trimming cost V 6 bases and J 4 bases; bases outside gene matches: 6. This CDR3 is 16 amino acids long. CDR1 is LNHDA, CDR2 SQIVND, per germline (reference sequence). CDR3 sequence: CASSPGLAGVYNEQFF. CDR3 DNA: TGTGCCAGTAGCCCCGGACTAGCGGGGGTTTACAATGAGCAGTTCTTC.

CDR3 protein: CASRGLADTQYF. In nucleotides, the CDR3 is TGTGCCAGCAGAGGACTAGCAGATACGCAGTATTTT. The gene calls are TRBV7-9 and TRBJ2-3; 7 bases map to TRBD2. Germline loops: CDR1 SEHNR, CDR2 FQNEAQ (reference sequence). CDR3 size: 12 residues. V trimming: 6 bases; J trimming: 4 bases; junction bases outside the gene matches: 1.